The 6 T cell receptor beta chains given below trace back to one sample, sequenced in a study of resident and recirculating memory T cells in vitiligo (dated by TCRdb to the late 2010s). Library generation was performed with the immunoSEQ multiplex PCR assay. The clones in this table, taken by TCRdb from immuneACCESS, are in-frame only. Not every clone is retained; where verified, under half of the shortfall comes from an unresolved V gene, and the cause of the rest is unknown. Present in this sample are roughly 42,000 clones, over 90% of which were seen just once. The ten largest clones add up to 4.5% of the sample. The sequencing sample was made of blood. These receptors all come from a male donor with vitiligo.

V usage is TRBV11-1 and J usage is TRBJ2-5, with TRBD1 matching over 9 bases. Germline V gives CDR1 SGHAT, CDR2 FQDESV (reference sequence). Trimming took 4 bases from V and 3 from J; bases not matched to a gene: 3. The CDR3 loop spans 14 amino acids. CDR3 region: CASSSGQGKETQYF. CDR3 nucleotide sequence: TGTGCCAGCAGCTCCGGACAGGGGAAAGAGACCCAGTACTTC.

The chain recombines TRBV19 with TRBJ1-3; D may be TRBD1 (5 bases). V gave up 9 bases and J gave up 5 bases, with 17 bases separating them. This CDR3 has 14 amino acids. The germline CDR1 and CDR2 sequences are LNHDA and SQIVND (reference sequence). CDR3 in DNA: TGTGCCAGCGACCAGGGTAGAGCACGAAACACCATATATTTT. The encoded protein is CASDQGRARNTIYF.

The gene calls are TRBV7-2 and TRBJ2-3; 7 positions agree with TRBD1. Germline V gives CDR1 SGHTA, CDR2 FQGNSA. V shed 3 bases, J shed 0 bases, and the junction held 6 bases outside the gene matches. The length of the CDR3 is 16 residues. In DNA, the CDR3 is TGTGCCAGCAGCTTTCCCAGGGGGTCTAGCACAGATACGCAGTATTTT. Protein: CASSFPRGSSTDTQYF.

The gene calls are TRBV30 and TRBJ2-5, with 11 bases lining up with TRBD2. The CDR3 length is 15 residues. With 4 bases clipped from V and 4 bases from J, the junction kept 8 bases outside the gene matches. The germline V gene encodes CDR1 GTSNPN and CDR2 SVGIG (reference sequence). The CDR3 DNA reads as TGTGCCTGGACCAATAGCGGGGGGGCTAGAGAGACCCAGTACTTC. As protein: CAWTNSGGARETQYF.

The V and J genes are TRBV5-6 and TRBJ2-1, with 11 bases fitting TRBD2. This CDR3 comprises 19 residues. Germline-derived CDR1 and CDR2 are SGHDT and YYEEEE. The ends lost 8 bases at V and 8 bases at J; junction bases unmatched: 24. The CDR3 nucleotides are TGTGCCAGTATATCAACCGTAGCGGGGGGGGCGTCAGGTGGGCATGAGCAGTTCTTC. It encodes CASISTVAGGASGGHEQFF.

The rearrangement links TRBV5-1 to TRBJ2-7; 9 bases fit TRBD2. V was pared by 4 bases and J by 6 bases, with 11 bases of the junction left unmatched. This CDR3 is 15 amino acids long. Germline loops: CDR1 SGHRS, CDR2 YFSETQ. In DNA form, the CDR3 reads TGCGCCAGCAGCCGTCTTTCTAGCGGGGAGACCGAGCAGTACTTC. Residues: CASSRLSSGETEQYF.